This T cell receptor (beta chain) is from a study of early T cells in non-severe SARS-CoV-2 infection. Study context: Bulk RNA isolated from unsorted whole blood underwent sequencing; chains were not paired.

Unique molecular identifiers (one per individual cDNA molecule) were attached. In TCRdb, the 5' RACE reads were re-called with MiXCR into one record per CDR3 protein. The profile shows about 60,000 distinct CDR3 sequences, over 8% of them singletons. The study's findings and limits: Database matching using VDJdb favored anti-spike CD8 responses, with private and CD4 specificities left missing.

This clonotype turned up a few times. Its target is unknown. Germline V gene lookup returns CDR1 SGHTA and CDR2 FQGNSA. This CDR3 is 14 amino acids long. V shed 0 bases and J shed 5 bases, with 10 bases lying between them. The sequencing input was whole blood. The source of this sequence is an adult who was a healthcare worker with PCR-confirmed SARS-CoV-2 infection or an uninfected control (not recorded which). The chain links TRBV7-2 to TRBJ2-5, with no clear D. CDR3 amino acids: CASSLAPPVETQYF. The CDR3 DNA sequence: TGTGCCAGCAGCTTAGCTCCACCGGTGGAGACCCAGTACTTC.